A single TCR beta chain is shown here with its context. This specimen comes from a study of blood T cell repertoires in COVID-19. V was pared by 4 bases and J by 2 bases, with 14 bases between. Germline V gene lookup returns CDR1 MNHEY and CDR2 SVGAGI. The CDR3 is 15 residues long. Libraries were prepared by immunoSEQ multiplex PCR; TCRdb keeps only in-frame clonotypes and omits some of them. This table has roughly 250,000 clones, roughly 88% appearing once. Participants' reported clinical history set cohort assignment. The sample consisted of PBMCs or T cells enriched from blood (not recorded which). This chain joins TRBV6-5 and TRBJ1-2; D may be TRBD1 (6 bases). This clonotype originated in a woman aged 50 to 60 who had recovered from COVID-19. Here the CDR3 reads CASSSLDSTNYGYTF. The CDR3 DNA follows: TGTGCCAGCAGTTCCTTGGACAGTACAAACTATGGCTACACCTTC.